This TCR beta chain is drawn from a study of regulatory T cells in long-lasting Graves disease. This clonotype was detected only a few times. From germline, CDR1 is PRHDT and CDR2 FYEKMQ (reference sequence). V lost 5 bases and J lost 2; bases outside the gene matches: 8. This CDR3 has 15 amino acids. The time point is: newly diagnosed GD, antithyroid drugs for less than 3 months. RNA from PBMCs was the source of the TCR library. Sequencing libraries for TCR beta were prepared with iRepertoire HTBI primers and Arm-PCR of CDR3 regions. One entry per CDR3 protein, called by TCRdb with MiXCR from the multiplex PCR reads. The sample has roughly 420,000 distinct CDR3 sequences, around 15% seen once. The sample was also linked to a second study, of T cells in Graves' hyperthyroidism and ophthalmopathy.

Material: peripheral blood mononuclear cells (PBMCs), obtained at new diagnosis, from a patient treated with antithyroid drugs. The chain is built from TRBV13 and TRBJ2-7; 8 nucleotides agree with TRBD1. The sequence was collected from a woman younger than 35 with Graves disease. The CDR3, as DNA: TGTGCCAGCAGCGAACTAGGACAGGGTCCCTACGAGCAGTACTTC. It yields the protein CASSELGQGPYEQYF.